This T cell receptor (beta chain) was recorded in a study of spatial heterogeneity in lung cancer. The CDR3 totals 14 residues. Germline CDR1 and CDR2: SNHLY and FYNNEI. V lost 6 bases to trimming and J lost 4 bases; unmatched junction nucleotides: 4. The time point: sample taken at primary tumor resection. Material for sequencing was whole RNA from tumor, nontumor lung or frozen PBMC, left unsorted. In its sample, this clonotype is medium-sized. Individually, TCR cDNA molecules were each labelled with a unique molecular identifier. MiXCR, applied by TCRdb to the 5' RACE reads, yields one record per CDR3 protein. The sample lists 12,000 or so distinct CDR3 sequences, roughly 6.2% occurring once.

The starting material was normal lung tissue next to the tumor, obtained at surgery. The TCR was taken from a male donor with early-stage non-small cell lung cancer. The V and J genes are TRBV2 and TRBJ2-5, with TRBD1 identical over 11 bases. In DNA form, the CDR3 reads TGTGCCAGCAGGAGGACAGGGGGCGTAGAGACCCAGTACTTC. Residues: CASRRTGGVETQYF.